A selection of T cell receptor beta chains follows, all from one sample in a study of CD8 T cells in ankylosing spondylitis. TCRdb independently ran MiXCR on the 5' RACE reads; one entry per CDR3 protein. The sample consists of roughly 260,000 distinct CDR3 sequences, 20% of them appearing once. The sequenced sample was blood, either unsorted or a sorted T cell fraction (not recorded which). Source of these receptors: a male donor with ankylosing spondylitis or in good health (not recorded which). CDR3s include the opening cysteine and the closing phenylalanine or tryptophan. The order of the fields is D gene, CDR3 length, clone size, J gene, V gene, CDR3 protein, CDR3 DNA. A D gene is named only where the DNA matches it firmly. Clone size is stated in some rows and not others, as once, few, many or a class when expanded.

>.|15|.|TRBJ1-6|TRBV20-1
CSARASGRGNSPLHF
TGCAGTGCTAGAGCCTCAGGGAGGGGTAATTCACCCCTCCACTTT
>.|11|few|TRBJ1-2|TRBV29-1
CSVSGAKRYTF
TGCAGCGTTTCGGGCGCTAAGCGCTACACCTTC
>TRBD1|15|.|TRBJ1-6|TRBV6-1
CASSPGQGRHSPLHF
TGTGCCAGCAGTCCGGGACAGGGTCGGCATTCACCCCTCCACTTT
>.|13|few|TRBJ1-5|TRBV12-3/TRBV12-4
CASSFERNQPQHF
TGTGCCAGCAGTTTCGAGCGCAATCAGCCCCAGCATTTT
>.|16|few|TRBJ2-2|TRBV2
CASISADSHSLGELFF
TGTGCCAGCATCTCAGCGGACTCCCACTCACTCGGGGAGCTGTTTTTT
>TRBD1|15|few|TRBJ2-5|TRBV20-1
CSARDRPGGAETQYF
TGCAGTGCTAGAGATCGACCAGGGGGCGCGGAGACCCAGTACTTC
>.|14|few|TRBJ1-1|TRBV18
CASSPPGGIPKAFF
TGTGCCAGCTCACCACCCGGCGGGATCCCTAAAGCTTTCTTT
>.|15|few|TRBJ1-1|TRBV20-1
CSARVPRGGNTEAFF
TGCAGTGCTAGAGTTCCCCGGGGGGGGAACACTGAAGCTTTCTTT
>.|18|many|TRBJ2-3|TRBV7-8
CASSLGVAAAGGTDTQYF
TGTGCCAGCAGCTTAGGGGTGGCAGCGGCCGGTGGCACAGATACGCAGTATTTT
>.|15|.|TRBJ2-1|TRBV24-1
CATSDHGLANNEQFF
TGTGCCACCAGTGATCACGGGCTAGCAAACAATGAGCAGTTCTTC
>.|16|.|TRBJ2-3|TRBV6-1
CASSEAEYTSTDTQYF
TGTGCCAGCAGTGAAGCGGAATACACTAGCACAGATACGCAGTATTTT
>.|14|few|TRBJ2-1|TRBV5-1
CASSAGTTGGEQFF
TGCGCCAGCAGCGCCGGGACAACGGGAGGTGAGCAGTTCTTC
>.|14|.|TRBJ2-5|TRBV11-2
CASSLVGQQETQYF
TGTGCCAGCAGCTTAGTGGGCCAACAAGAGACCCAGTACTTC
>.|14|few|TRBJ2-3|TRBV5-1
CASSLTQGWDTQYF
TGCGCCAGCAGCTTGACGCAGGGCTGGGATACGCAGTATTTT
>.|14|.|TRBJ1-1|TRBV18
CASSAPGGSTEAFF
TGTGCCAGCTCAGCGCCCGGGGGGAGCACTGAAGCTTTCTTT
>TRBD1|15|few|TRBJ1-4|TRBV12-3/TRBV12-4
CASRITGALDEKLFF
TGTGCCAGCAGGATAACAGGGGCTCTCGATGAAAAACTGTTTTTT
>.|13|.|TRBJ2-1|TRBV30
CAWSPDSYNEQFF
TGTGCCTGGAGTCCGGACAGCTACAATGAGCAGTTCTTC
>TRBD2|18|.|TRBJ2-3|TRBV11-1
CASSSLAGGQPSTDTQYF
TGTGCCAGCAGCTCCTTAGCGGGAGGGCAACCTAGCACAGATACGCAGTATTTT
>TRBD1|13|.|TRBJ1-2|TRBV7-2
CASNLDRDYGYTF
TGTGCCAGCAACCTTGACAGGGACTATGGCTACACCTTC
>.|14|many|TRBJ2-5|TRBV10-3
CAIGFGTNGGTQYF
TGTGCCATCGGATTCGGGACAAACGGGGGGACCCAGTACTTC
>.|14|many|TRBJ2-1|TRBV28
CASSQTPLYNEQFF
TGTGCCAGCAGTCAAACCCCCCTCTACAATGAGCAGTTCTTC
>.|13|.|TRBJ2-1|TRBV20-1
CSVHNGPLGEQFF
TGCAGTGTCCATAACGGGCCCCTGGGAGAGCAGTTCTTC
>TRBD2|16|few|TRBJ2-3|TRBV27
CASSLLSLAGGDTQYF
TGTGCCAGCAGTTTATTGAGTCTAGCGGGGGGAGATACGCAGTATTTT
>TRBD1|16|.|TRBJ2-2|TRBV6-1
CASSRDRGRDTGELFF
TGTGCCAGCAGTCGGGACAGGGGGCGCGACACCGGGGAGCTGTTTTTT
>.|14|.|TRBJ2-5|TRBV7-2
CASSVSPGTETQYF
TGTGCCAGCAGCGTTAGCCCAGGGACGGAGACCCAGTACTTC
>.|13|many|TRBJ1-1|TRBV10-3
CATTPGTNTEAFF
TGTGCCACCACGCCAGGGACGAACACTGAAGCTTTCTTT
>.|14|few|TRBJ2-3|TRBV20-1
CSARVVGDTDTQYF
TGCAGTGCTAGAGTGGTGGGCGACACAGATACGCAGTATTTT
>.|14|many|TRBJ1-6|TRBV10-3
CAISESRQNSPLHF
TGTGCCATCAGTGAGTCGCGGCAGAATTCACCCCTCCACTTT
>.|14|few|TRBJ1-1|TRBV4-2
CASSHGQQNTEAFF
TGTGCCAGCAGCCATGGACAGCAGAACACTGAAGCTTTCTTT
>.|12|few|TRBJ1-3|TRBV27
CASSKWGGTIYF
TGTGCCAGCAGTAAGTGGGGTGGCACCATATATTTT
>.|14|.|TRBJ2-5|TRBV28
CASTPPGQMETQYF
TGTGCCAGCACCCCGCCGGGACAAATGGAGACCCAGTACTTC
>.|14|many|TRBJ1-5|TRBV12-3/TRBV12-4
CASSAKGTLESMHF
TGTGCCAGCAGTGCCAAAGGGACTCTTGAGTCTATGCATTTT
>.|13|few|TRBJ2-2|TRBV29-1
CSATDANTGELFF
TGCAGTGCCACAGACGCGAACACCGGGGAGCTGTTTTTT
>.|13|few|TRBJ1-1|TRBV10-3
CAIRTGMNTEAFF
TGTGCCATCAGAACGGGGATGAACACTGAAGCTTTCTTT
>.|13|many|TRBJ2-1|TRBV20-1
CSARDFRGREQFF
TGCAGTGCTAGAGATTTCCGCGGTAGGGAGCAGTTCTTC
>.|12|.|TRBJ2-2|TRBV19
CASRQGIGELFF
TGTGCCAGTAGGCAGGGCATCGGGGAGCTGTTTTTT
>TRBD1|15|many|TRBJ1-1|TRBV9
CASSVVAGGNTEAFF
TGTGCCAGCAGCGTAGTTGCAGGGGGAAACACTGAAGCTTTCTTT
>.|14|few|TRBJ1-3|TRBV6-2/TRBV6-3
CASSYRISGNTIYF
TGTGCCAGCAGTTACCGGATCTCTGGAAACACCATATATTTT
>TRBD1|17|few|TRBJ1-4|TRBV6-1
CASRVIPGQSTNEKLFF
TGTGCCAGCAGAGTTATTCCGGGACAGTCAACTAATGAAAAACTGTTTTTT
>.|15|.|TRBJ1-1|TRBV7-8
CASSSLMVKNTEAFF
TGTGCCAGCAGCTCCTTAATGGTAAAGAACACTGAAGCTTTCTTT
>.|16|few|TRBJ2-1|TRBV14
CASSQDRGGSYNEQFF
TGTGCCAGCAGCCAAGATCGAGGGGGGAGTTACAATGAGCAGTTCTTC
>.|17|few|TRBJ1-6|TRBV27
CASSLSLYRDDNSPLHF
TGTGCCAGCAGTTTATCGTTGTACAGGGACGATAATTCACCCCTCCACTTT
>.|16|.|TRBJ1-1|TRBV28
CASSPRGGWLNTEAFF
TGTGCCAGCAGCCCCAGAGGGGGTTGGTTGAACACTGAAGCTTTCTTT
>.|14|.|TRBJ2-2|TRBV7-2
CASSPGVRTGELFF
TGTGCCAGCAGCCCTGGTGTGAGGACCGGGGAGCTGTTTTTT
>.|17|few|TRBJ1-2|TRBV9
CASSHPGPGYRSEGYTF
TGTGCCAGCAGCCATCCTGGGCCGGGGTACCGCTCTGAAGGCTACACCTTC
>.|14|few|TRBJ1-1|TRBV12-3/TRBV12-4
CASRLQGGGSEAFF
TGTGCCAGCAGGCTACAGGGTGGAGGGTCTGAAGCTTTCTTT
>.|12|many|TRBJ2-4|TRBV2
CASSDSLGPQYF
TGTGCCAGCAGTGATTCCCTGGGACCTCAGTACTTC
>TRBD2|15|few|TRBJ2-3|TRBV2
CASSPGLVPTDTQYF
TGTGCCAGCAGTCCCGGACTAGTTCCCACAGATACGCAGTATTTT
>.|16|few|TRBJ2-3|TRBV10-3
CAITEGGMVSGGTQYF
TGTGCCATCACCGAAGGTGGGATGGTGTCCGGGGGTACGCAGTATTTT
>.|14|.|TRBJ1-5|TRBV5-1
CASSHGESNQPQHF
TGCGCCAGCAGCCACGGGGAAAGCAATCAGCCCCAGCATTTT
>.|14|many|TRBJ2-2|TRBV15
CATRGPLNTGELFF
TGTGCCACCAGGGGGCCTCTGAACACCGGGGAGCTGTTTTTT
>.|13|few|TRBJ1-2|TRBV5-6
CASSFLPAWGYTF
TGTGCCAGCAGCTTTCTCCCTGCTTGGGGCTACACCTTC
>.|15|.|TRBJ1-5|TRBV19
CASSPLGGSNQPQHF
TGTGCCAGTAGCCCTCTTGGGGGGTCGAATCAGCCCCAGCATTTT
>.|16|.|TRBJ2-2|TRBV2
CASSGWASANTGELFF
TGTGCCAGCAGTGGATGGGCTAGCGCAAACACCGGGGAGCTGTTTTTT
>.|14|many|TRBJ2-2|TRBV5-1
CASSSDPFAGELFF
TGCGCCAGCAGTTCGGATCCCTTCGCCGGGGAGCTGTTTTTT